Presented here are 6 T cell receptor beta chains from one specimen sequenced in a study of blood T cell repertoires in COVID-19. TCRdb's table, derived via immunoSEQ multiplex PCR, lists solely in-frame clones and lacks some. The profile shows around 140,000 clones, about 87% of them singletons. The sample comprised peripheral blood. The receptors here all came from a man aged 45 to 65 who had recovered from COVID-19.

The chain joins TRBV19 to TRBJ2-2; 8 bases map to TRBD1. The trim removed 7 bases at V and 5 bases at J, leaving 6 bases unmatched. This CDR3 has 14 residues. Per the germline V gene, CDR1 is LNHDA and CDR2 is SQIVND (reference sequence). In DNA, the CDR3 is TGTGCCAGTATGCGGACAGGGCGGACCGGGGAGCTGTTTTTT. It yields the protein CASMRTGRTGELFF.

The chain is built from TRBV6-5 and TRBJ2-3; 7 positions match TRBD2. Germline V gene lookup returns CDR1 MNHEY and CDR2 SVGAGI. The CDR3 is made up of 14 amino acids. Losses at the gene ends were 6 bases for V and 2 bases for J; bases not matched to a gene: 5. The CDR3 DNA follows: TGTGCCAGCAGCCTAACTAGCGACACAGATACGCAGTATTTT. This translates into CASSLTSDTDTQYF.

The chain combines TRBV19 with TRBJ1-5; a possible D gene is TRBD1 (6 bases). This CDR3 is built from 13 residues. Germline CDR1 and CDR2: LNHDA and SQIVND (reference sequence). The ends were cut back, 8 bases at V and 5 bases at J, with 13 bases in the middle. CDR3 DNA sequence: TGTGCCAGTGATACGGGGGGCGATCAGCCCCAGCATTTT. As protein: CASDTGGDQPQHF.

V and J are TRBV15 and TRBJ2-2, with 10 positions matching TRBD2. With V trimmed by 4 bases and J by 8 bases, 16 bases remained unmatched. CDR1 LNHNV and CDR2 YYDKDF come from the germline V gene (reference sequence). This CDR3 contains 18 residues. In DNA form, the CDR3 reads TGTGCCACCAGCAAAGAGGCCGGCCTAGCGGGGGCCTGGGGGGAGCTGTTTTTT. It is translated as CATSKEAGLAGAWGELFF.

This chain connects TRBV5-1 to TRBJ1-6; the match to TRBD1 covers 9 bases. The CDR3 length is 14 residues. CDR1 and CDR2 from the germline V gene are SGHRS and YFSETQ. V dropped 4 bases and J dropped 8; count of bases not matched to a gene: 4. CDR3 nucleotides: TGCGCCAGCAGCGGGGGGGACAGGGATTCACCCCTCCACTTT. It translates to CASSGGDRDSPLHF.

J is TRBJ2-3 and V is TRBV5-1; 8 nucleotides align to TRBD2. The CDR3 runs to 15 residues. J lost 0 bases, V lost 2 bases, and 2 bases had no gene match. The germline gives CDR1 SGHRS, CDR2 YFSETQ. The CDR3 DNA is TGCGCCAGCAGCTTTGGACTAGCTAGCACAGATACGCAGTATTTT. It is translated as CASSFGLASTDTQYF.